This T cell receptor (beta chain) originates from a study of cytomegalovirus exposure and HLA in healthy donors. The PCR was carried out with 60 Vbeta primers and 13 Jbeta primers. TCRdb's copy holds only in-frame clones and misses some; the assay was immunoSEQ multiplex PCR. The profile covers under 150,000 clones, with 55% to 65% appearing a single time and more than 8% taken by the ten largest. V was clipped by 1 base and J by 2 bases, with 15 bases between them. Germline CDR1 is MGHRA and CDR2 is YSYEKL. CDR3 length: 17 amino acids. This TCR came from a woman aged 35 to 49 in good health and CMV-seropositive. The chain carries TRBV4-1 and TRBJ1-3, with D unclear. Material: PBMCs. This CDR3 reads CASSQGGEGKAGNTIYF. DNA of the CDR3: TGCGCCAGCAGCCAAGGAGGCGAGGGTAAGGCTGGAAACACCATATATTTT.